These 14 T cell receptor beta chains originate from one sample sequenced in a study of blood T cell repertoires in COVID-19 (dated by TCRdb to about 2020). Receptor amplification or capture employed the immunoSEQ multiplex PCR assay. Sourced from immuneACCESS, this table was stored by TCRdb with only in-frame sequences that have V and J called. A share of the clones is absent; for the studies checked, an unresolved V gene accounts for under half, and the remainder has no known explanation. Here the sample has some 400,000 clones; roughly four fifths occur a single time. The ten top clones hold roughly 1.2% of the sample. The sequenced sample consisted of peripheral blood. The receptors were sampled from a human donor with acute or convalescent COVID-19. The donor label of this sample is uncertain.

This chain links TRBV19 with TRBJ2-3, with 7 bases matching TRBD1. There are 13 residues in the CDR3. CDR1 LNHDA and CDR2 SQIVND come from the germline V gene (reference sequence). Trimming took 4 bases from V and 4 from J; bases not matched to a gene: 2. CDR3 DNA sequence: TGTGCCAGTAGTACCACAGGGGCAGATACGCAGTATTTT. It translates to CASSTTGADTQYF.

The CDR3: CASELAAYNEQFF. DNA for the CDR3: TGTGCCAGCGAACTAGCGGCATACAATGAGCAGTTCTTC. This chain joins TRBV7-9 and TRBJ2-1; 8 bases fit TRBD2. Germline V lookup: CDR1 SEHNR, CDR2 FQNEAQ (reference sequence). The CDR3 contains 13 residues. V dropped 8 bases and J dropped 4; count of bases not matched to a gene: 4.

This chain links TRBV5-1 with TRBJ1-4; D is perhaps TRBD1 (6 bases). The CDR3 runs 15 residues. Germline loops: CDR1 SGHRS, CDR2 YFSETQ. V gave up 0 bases and J gave up 4 bases, with 10 bases separating them. CDR3 protein: CASSLVAGDNEKLFF. In DNA form, the CDR3 reads TGCGCCAGCAGCTTGGTAGCAGGGGATAATGAAAAACTGTTTTTT.

Concerning this clone: A read error may account for a junction end that differs from germline. The chain recombines TRBV6-1 with TRBJ1-3; no reliable D call. The germline gives CDR1 MNHNS, CDR2 SASEGT. The CDR3 is 14 amino acids. The CDR3 nucleotides read TGTGCCAGCCGTGAGGAGTTTTATGGAAACACCATATATTTT. Translation gives CASREEFYGNTIYF.

The chain has TRBV2 and TRBJ1-1, with 7 bases fitting TRBD1. The V gene end was trimmed by 10 bases and the J gene end by 4 bases; junction bases not matched to a gene: 9. The CDR3 length is 13 residues. Looked up from germline, CDR1 is SNHLY and CDR2 is FYNNEI. The CDR3 protein is CAILGGYGTEAFF. In DNA, the CDR3 is TGTGCCATCCTAGGGGGCTACGGCACTGAAGCTTTCTTT. Together with reference TRBV2 and TRBJ1-1, the CDR3 gives the full variable domain: EPEVTQTPSHQVTQMGQEVILRCVPISNHLYFYWYRQILGQKVEFLVSFYNNEISEKSEIFDDQFSVERPDGSNFTLKIRSTKLEDSAMYFCAILGGYGTEAFFGQGTRLTVV.

The V gene is TRBV27, the J gene TRBJ2-7, with D maybe TRBD1 (6 bases). V dropped 6 bases and J dropped 1 base, with 16 bases sitting between them. Germline values: CDR1 MNHEY, CDR2 SMNVEV (reference sequence). The CDR3 loop spans 15 amino acids. The CDR3 DNA is TGTGCCAGCAGGCAGGGGATGAGTCGTTCCTACGAGCAGTACTTC. Its translation is CASRQGMSRSYEQYF.

The CDR3 nucleotides read TGTGCCACCTCGCGGGCCATGAACACTGAAGCTTTCTTT. It codes for CATSRAMNTEAFF. This chain uses TRBV25-1 with TRBJ1-1; no clear D gene. CDR3 length: 13 amino acids. Between the trimmed V and J ends, which lost 10 bases and 0 bases, there was a span of 12 bases. Germline CDR1 MGHDK, CDR2 SYGVNS.

This CDR3 reads CASSPFGTGSAYEQYF. As DNA, the CDR3 is TGTGCCAGCTCACCTTTCGGGACAGGGTCGGCCTACGAGCAGTACTTC. The chain is built from TRBV18 and TRBJ2-7; the match to TRBD1 covers 9 bases. V dropped 3 bases and J dropped 2; count of bases not matched to a gene: 8. The CDR3 is made up of 16 amino acids. The V gene's germline CDR1 is KGHSH and CDR2 LQKENI.

The rearrangement links TRBV3-1 (or the pseudogene TRBV3-2) to TRBJ1-3; D is undetermined. With 0 bases removed from V and 4 bases from J, the gap between germline ends came to 4 bases. The CDR3 runs to 13 residues. Per the germline V gene, CDR1 is LGHDT and CDR2 is YNNKEL (reference sequence). In nucleotides, the CDR3 is TGTGCCAGCAGCCAAGACCAGGGAAACACCATATATTTT. It translates to CASSQDQGNTIYF.

This clone occurred many times. The chain combines TRBV11-2 with TRBJ2-2; tentatively, D is TRBD1 (6 bases). V lost 5 bases and J 4 bases, leaving 11 bases between the germline ends. The CDR3 consists of 14 residues. Germline CDR1 is SGHAT and CDR2 is FQNNGV. Here the CDR3 reads CASSRGQSTGELFF. In DNA form, the CDR3 reads TGTGCCAGCAGCCGTGGACAGTCCACCGGGGAGCTGTTTTTT.

The chain has TRBV5-5 and TRBJ1-6; maybe TRBD1 (5 bases). This CDR3 comprises 14 residues. V lost 2 bases and J 5 bases, leaving 8 bases between the germline ends. The germline V gene has CDR1 SGHKS and CDR2 YYEKEE (reference sequence). The CDR3 reads CASSFSGNNSPLHF. In DNA, the CDR3 is TGTGCCAGCAGCTTCTCAGGGAATAATTCACCCCTCCACTTT.

The rearrangement links TRBV10-3 to TRBJ2-1; 14 bases agree with TRBD2. V was pared by 2 bases and J by 9 bases, with 6 bases of the junction left unmatched. Looked up from germline, CDR1 is ENHRY and CDR2 is SYGVKD. This CDR3 region has 16 residues. Here the CDR3 reads CAISERGTSGRSEQFF. The CDR3 DNA reads as TGTGCCATCAGTGAGAGGGGGACTAGCGGGAGAAGTGAGCAGTTCTTC.

The chain has TRBV6-1 and TRBJ1-5; 8 bases map to TRBD1. The CDR3 is 17 amino acids. Germline V gene sequence: CDR1 MNHNS, CDR2 SASEGT. V shed 2 bases and J 3 bases; nucleotides not matched to a gene: 9. The CDR3 DNA follows: TGTGCCAGCAGTGAAAGAGGACAGGGCCGGTACAATCAGCCCCAGCATTTT. It yields the protein CASSERGQGRYNQPQHF.

The chain employs TRBV29-1 and TRBJ2-1; 14 bases map to TRBD2. Trimming took 4 bases from V and 7 from J; bases not matched to a gene: 15. The CDR3 has 18 residues. Germline V gene lookup returns CDR1 SQVTM and CDR2 ANQGSEA. CDR3 in amino acids: CSVAGLAGGASGQNEQFF. The CDR3 DNA is TGCAGCGTTGCCGGACTAGCGGGGGGAGCGTCGGGGCAAAATGAGCAGTTCTTC.